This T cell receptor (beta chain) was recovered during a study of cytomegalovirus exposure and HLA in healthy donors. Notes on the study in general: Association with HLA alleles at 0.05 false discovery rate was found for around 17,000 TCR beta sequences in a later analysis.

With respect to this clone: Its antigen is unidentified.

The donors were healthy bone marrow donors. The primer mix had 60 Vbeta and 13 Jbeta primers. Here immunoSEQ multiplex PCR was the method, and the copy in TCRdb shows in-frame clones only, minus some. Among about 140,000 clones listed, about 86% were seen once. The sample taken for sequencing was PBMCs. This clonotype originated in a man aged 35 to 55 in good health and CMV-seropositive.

The CDR3 protein is CATQWAGGSNQKLFF. The CDR3 nucleotides read TGTGCCACCCAGTGGGCGGGGGGCTCAAATCAAAAACTGTTTTTT. This sequence joins TRBV15 and TRBJ1-4, with a weak D call TRBD1 (6 bases). V lost 8 bases, J lost 9 bases, and 22 bases lay in between. This CDR3 comprises 15 residues. CDR1 is LNHNV and CDR2 is YYDKDF in the germline V gene (reference sequence).